Following are 3 T cell receptor beta chains from one sample sequenced in a study of shared clonotypes between healthy human individuals. Only in-frame clones appear in the TCRdb table, and some are missing; sequencing was by immunoSEQ multiplex PCR. The sample shows about 490,000 clones, around 78% of them seen only once. The sample comprised PBMCs. These receptors all stem from a woman between 35 and 50 years old in good health. Some clones in this sample may be carry-over from other donors' samples.

This sequence joins TRBV7-9 and TRBJ2-5; D is tentatively TRBD1 or TRBD2 (5 bases each). CDR1 and CDR2 (germline): SEHNR, FQNEAQ (reference sequence). The CDR3 contains 15 residues. Trimming cost V 1 base and J 5 bases, with 14 bases left between them. The CDR3 here is CASSLELGTSETQYF. In nucleotides, the CDR3 is TGTGCCAGCAGCTTAGAATTGGGGACCTCGGAGACCCAGTACTTC. The whole variable domain, remainder taken from reference TRBV7-9 and TRBJ2-5, is DTGVSQNPRHKITKRGQNVTFRCDPISEHNRLYWYRQTLGQGPEFLTYFQNEAQLEKSRLLSDRFSAERPKGSFSTLEIQRTEQGDSAMYLCASSLELGTSETQYFGPGTRLLVL.

J is TRBJ1-2 and V is TRBV5-1; D possibly corresponds to TRBD1 (5 bases). Trimming removed 0 bases at V and 8 bases at J, with 8 bases between. Germline lookup yields CDR1 SGHRS and CDR2 YFSETQ. The CDR3 length is 12 residues. The CDR3 region is CASSLAGFGYTF. CDR3 nucleotides: TGCGCCAGCAGCTTGGCAGGGTTCGGCTACACCTTC. Using reference TRBV5-1 and TRBJ1-2 for the parts outside the CDR3, the full variable domain is KAGVTQTPRYLIKTRGQQVTLSCSPISGHRSVSWYQQTPGQGLQFLFEYFSETQRNKGNFPGRFSGRQFSNSRSEMNVSTLELGDSALYLCASSLAGFGYTFGSGTRLTVV.

This clone was detected a few times. The chain recombines TRBV2 with TRBJ2-7; D gene unclear. Germline V gene lookup returns CDR1 SNHLY and CDR2 FYNNEI. This CDR3 is built from 12 residues. V was cut by 8 bases and J by 5 bases, with 13 bases left in between. CDR3 nucleotide sequence: TGTGCCAGCCAGACGGTCTACGACGAGCAGTACTTC. This encodes CASQTVYDEQYF.